This TCR beta chain was documented in a study of T cell repertoires in cytomegalovirus infection. About the study: Public TCR beta signatures marked donors with CMV infection and the matching HLA.

This clonotype was found a few times. What it binds is not known. Germline V lookup: CDR1 SNHLY, CDR2 FYNNEI. V was clipped by 8 bases and J by 6 bases; unmatched bases: 5. The CDR3 has 12 amino acids. TCRdb re-derived calls from the reads in MiXCR, one entry per CDR3 protein. The sample holds about 57,000 distinct CDR3 sequences, 20% seen once. The clonotype comes from a human donor in good health (CMV status not recorded). Some clones in this sample may be carry-over from other donors' samples. Sequencing was performed on CD8+ T cells from cultured PBMCs, taken from culture after CMV antigen stimulation. The chain uses TRBV2 and TRBJ2-3; 7 nucleotides match TRBD2. CDR3 region: CASGGGVDTQYF. CDR3 nucleotides: TGTGCCAGCGGGGGGGGAGTGGATACGCAGTATTTT.